The rows below give T cell receptor beta chains drawn from one sample of a study of OX40 agonist ivuxolimab in advanced cancers. Using immunoSEQ multiplex PCR, the repertoire was profiled, and TCRdb retains in-frame clones only, with some absent. The sample shows about 73,000 clones, 80% to 90% of them seen only once. The sample in question was CD4+ or CD8+ T cells sorted from blood, obtained in a trial of the OX40 agonist ivuxolimab. Receptors were obtained from an adult with an advanced solid tumor such as melanoma, head and neck, liver or kidney cancer. CDR3s include the opening cysteine and the closing phenylalanine or tryptophan. A D gene is named only where the DNA matches it firmly. Clone size is not always given. Where it is, it says once, few, many or a class for expanded clones.

clone_size j_call v_call d_call cdr3_nt cdr3_aa
- TRBJ2-4 TRBV28 - TGTGCCAGCAGTTTGGAGTGGCAGGGGCCGCCCATTCAGTACTTC CASSLEWQGPPIQYF
- TRBJ2-5 TRBV9 TRBD2 TGTGCCAGCAGCACCCCTGGGGGGGAAGAGACCCAGTACTTC CASSTPGGEETQYF
- TRBJ1-1 TRBV2 - TGTGCCAGCAGTGACCGTATGGGTGCTTTCTTT CASSDRMGAFF
- TRBJ1-4 TRBV5-1 - TGCGCCAGCAGCTTGGCGGCAGGGATTAATGAAAAACTGTTTTTT CASSLAAGINEKLFF
- TRBJ2-5 TRBV2 TRBD1 TGTGCCAGCACCCCAGGACAGGGGGGCAAAGAGACCCAGTACTTC CASTPGQGGKETQYF
- TRBJ1-5 TRBV28 - TGTGCCAGCAGTTTGGACACGAGGGCCCAGCATTTT CASSLDTRAQHF
- TRBJ2-2 TRBV30 TRBD1 TGTGCCTGGCACAGACAGGGAAACACCGGGGAGCTGTTTTTT CAWHRQGNTGELFF
- TRBJ2-5 TRBV5-8 - TGTGCCAGCAGCCTGGAGGGCAGGGGTGGGGAGACCCAGTACTTC CASSLEGRGGETQYF
- TRBJ1-2 TRBV5-6 - TGTGCCAGCAGCTCCGACGTTCGAGGAATCTATGGCTACACCTTC CASSSDVRGIYGYTF
- TRBJ1-3 TRBV25-1 - TGTGCCAGCAGTGATGACATGTTTGGAAACACCATATATTTT CASSDDMFGNTIYF
- TRBJ2-7 TRBV6-1 - TGTGCCAGCAGTGAAGCTGGCAGAGCTTCCTCCTACGAGCAGTACTTC CASSEAGRASSYEQYF
- TRBJ2-2 TRBV11-3 TRBD1 TGTGCCAGCAGCCGTCGACAGGGTGGGCTGTTTTTT CASSRRQGGLFF
- TRBJ2-2 TRBV14 TRBD2 TGTGCCAGCAGCCCCCCTAGCGGGAGGTGGTCCGGGGAGCTGTTTTTT CASSPPSGRWSGELFF
- TRBJ2-5 TRBV30 - TGTGCCTGGAGTCCTATTGGGGTACAAGAGACCCAGTACTTC CAWSPIGVQETQYF
- TRBJ2-3 TRBV5-4 - TGTGCCAGCAGCTTGAGCGCCTTGGACACAGATACGCAGTATTTT CASSLSALDTDTQYF
- TRBJ2-7 TRBV30 - TGTGCCTGGAGTGTAGTGGGGAACGAGCAGTACTTC CAWSVVGNEQYF
once TRBJ2-7 TRBV6-1 - TGTGCCAGCAGTTCAAGCGGGTCCTACGAGCAGTACTTC CASSSSGSYEQYF
- TRBJ2-3 TRBV27 TRBD2 TGTGCCAGCAGCCGCAATAGCGGGATCGGCGGACATACGCAGTATTTT CASSRNSGIGGHTQYF
once TRBJ2-2 TRBV15 TRBD1 TGTGCCACCAGCAGAGGGACAGGGAACACCGGGGAGCTGTTTTTT CATSRGTGNTGELFF
- TRBJ2-1 TRBV7-6 TRBD2 TGTGCCAGCAGCCAAAGGGAGGGAGGGAATGAGCAGTTCTTC CASSQREGGNEQFF
- TRBJ2-7 TRBV5-6 - TGTGCCAGCAGCTTTGGTAGCCAAACCTACGAGCAGTACTTC CASSFGSQTYEQYF
- TRBJ2-6 TRBV6-1 TRBD1 TGTGCCAGCAGTGGACAGGGGGCTGGGGCCAACGTCCTGACTTTC CASSGQGAGANVLTF
- TRBJ2-1 TRBV5-1 - TGCGCCAGCAGCTTTCGGGACACCTACAATGAGCAGTTCTTC CASSFRDTYNEQFF
- TRBJ2-7 TRBV7-9 TRBD1 TGTGCCAGCAGCTACGGGACAGGGGGCGAGCAGTACTTC CASSYGTGGEQYF
- TRBJ1-2 TRBV6-6 - TGTGCCAGCAGCGACCCGGGACGCCGACTGGGGTATGGCTACACCTTC CASSDPGRRLGYGYTF
- TRBJ1-1 TRBV2 - TGTGCCAGCAGTGTGAACAGGATTAACACTGAAGCTTTCTTT CASSVNRINTEAFF
few TRBJ2-7 TRBV5-6 - TGTGCCAGCAGCTTGGTGGCTAGATCTCCTATATCTGGGCAGTACTTC CASSLVARSPISGQYF
- TRBJ1-1 TRBV18 - TGTGCCAGCTCACTTGGGAGGGACACTGAAGCTTTCTTT CASSLGRDTEAFF
- TRBJ2-7 TRBV6-6 - TGTGCCAGCAAGGCCGGGTCCAACGAGCAGTACTTC CASKAGSNEQYF
- TRBJ2-7 TRBV5-1 TRBD2 TGCGCCAGCAGAACCGGGACTAGCGGGTCCTACGAGCAGTACTTC CASRTGTSGSYEQYF
- TRBJ1-2 TRBV19 TRBD1 TGTGCCAGTAGTATAGACCACCAAGGGGGGACAGCTAACTATGGCTACACCTTC CASSIDHQGGTANYGYTF
- TRBJ1-1 TRBV7-3 - TGTGCCAGCAGCTCGGGGGGGAACACTGAAGCTTTCTTT CASSSGGNTEAFF
- TRBJ2-5 TRBV11-3 TRBD1 TGTGCCAGCAGCTGGGGACAGGGGGCGGGGGAGACCCAGTACTTC CASSWGQGAGETQYF
- TRBJ2-1 TRBV10-1 - TGCGCCAGCAGTAACACTAGGGCAGCCGAGCAGTTCTTC CASSNTRAAEQFF
- TRBJ2-7 TRBV29-1 - TGCAGCGTTGGAACTAGCTATCGGACCTACGAGCAGTACTTC CSVGTSYRTYEQYF
- TRBJ2-1 TRBV11-3 - TGTGCCAGCAGCTTTTTGCTAGAGAGCAATGAGCAGTTCTTC CASSFLLESNEQFF
once TRBJ2-2 TRBV11-3 TRBD2 TGTGCCAGCAGCTTAGGACTAGCGGGAGGATCTGGGGAGCTGTTTTTT CASSLGLAGGSGELFF
- TRBJ2-3 TRBV28 - TGTGCCAGCAGTTTAGGGGCTAACAGCGGCGATACGCAGTATTTT CASSLGANSGDTQYF
few TRBJ2-2 TRBV19 TRBD1 TGTGCCAGTAGTACAACCCAGGGGGTCGGGGAGCTGTTTTTT CASSTTQGVGELFF
- TRBJ1-2 TRBV11-3 - TGTGCCAGCAGCCTGGGGGGGCCCGGGCCCACTAACTATGGCTACACCTTC CASSLGGPGPTNYGYTF
once TRBJ1-5 TRBV28 - TGTGCCAGCAGTCCTCACGTAGGGGGGGGCAATCAGCCCCAGCATTTT CASSPHVGGGNQPQHF
- TRBJ1-3 TRBV6-5 - TGTGCCAGCAGTTACACCGGGACGTACTCTGGAAACACCATATATTTT CASSYTGTYSGNTIYF
- TRBJ1-5 TRBV5-6 - TGTGCCAGCAGCTTGGACAGGGTGGAACCCCAGCATTTT CASSLDRVEPQHF
- TRBJ2-1 TRBV10-3 - TGTGCCATCAGTGAGCTAACAGTGTTCAATGAGCAGTTCTTC CAISELTVFNEQFF
once TRBJ1-5 TRBV6-5 - TGTGCCAGCAGTTTCGGCCTGGCTCAGCCCCAGCATTTT CASSFGLAQPQHF
- TRBJ2-1 TRBV9 TRBD1 TGTGCCAGCAGCGTACAACCCGGCGACAGGGGGCTGGGGCGGATCAATGAGCAGTTCTTC CASSVQPGDRGLGRINEQFF
- TRBJ2-1 TRBV29-1 - TGCAGCGTTGAAGATCGCCCTCATGAGCAGTTCTTC CSVEDRPHEQFF
once TRBJ2-6 TRBV5-5 TRBD1 TGTGCCAGCAGTCGACAGGGGACTGGGGCCAACGTCCTGACTTTC CASSRQGTGANVLTF
- TRBJ2-1 TRBV11-2 TRBD2 TGTGCCAGCAGCCTTAGCGGGCCCTCCTACAATGAGCAGTTCTTC CASSLSGPSYNEQFF
- TRBJ1-3 TRBV15 - TGTGCCACCAGCAGATCTACAGGGAGCGGGGGAAACACCATATATTTT CATSRSTGSGGNTIYF
- TRBJ2-3 TRBV7-9 - TGTGCCAGCAGCTTAACAGATACGCAGTATTTT CASSLTDTQYF
- TRBJ2-1 TRBV27 - TGTGCCAGCAGTCCTACCCCGCCAGGGGGGATTAGCTACAATGAGCAGTTCTTC CASSPTPPGGISYNEQFF
- TRBJ1-2 TRBV6-5 TRBD1 TGTGCCAGCAGTTACTCCGGGACAGGGATTAACTATGGCTACGCCTTC CASSYSGTGINYGYAF
- TRBJ2-7 TRBV5-1 - TGCGCCAGCAGCTTGAGCACAGGGAGCTCCTACGAGCAGTACTTC CASSLSTGSSYEQYF
once TRBJ2-7 TRBV5-1 - TGCGCCAGCAGCTTGGCCGGGGGTTCAGGGAGCACCACGTTCGTGCAGTACTTC CASSLAGGSGSTTFVQYF
- TRBJ1-1 TRBV11-2 - TGTGCCAGCAGCTTAACCCCGTCGGGAAACACTGAAGCTTTCTTT CASSLTPSGNTEAFF
- TRBJ2-1 TRBV5-5 TRBD2 TGTGCCAGCAGCTGGGGGGTTCCTAGCGGGCCCCCCCATGAGCAGTTCTTC CASSWGVPSGPPHEQFF
- TRBJ2-7 TRBV28 - TGTGCCAGCAGACCAACTCTCGGGGAGCAGTACTTC CASRPTLGEQYF
- TRBJ2-5 TRBV9 - TGTGCCAGCAGCGTAGAAGGAGGACTGGAGACCCAGTACTTC CASSVEGGLETQYF
- TRBJ1-4 TRBV19 - TGTGCCAGTAGTATCGGCGGGGGGAGGAATGAAAAACTGTTTTTT CASSIGGGRNEKLFF